Reported below is one T cell receptor (beta chain). There is no known antigen for this receptor. No much larger clonotype is one base removed from it; base qualities were not supplied. The data are from a study of healthy donors' naive CD4 and CD8 T cells (dated by TCRdb to the mid-2010s). Describing the broader study: The donors were selected to cover three age groups of six people each (20-25, 40-50 and 60-70 years), had a mean age of about 44, and were half female. For TCR alpha, a new primer set covering all functional IMGT alpha gene variants was designed, and the rest of the protocol matched the beta-chain workflow. To examine how TCR variation is linked to lineage commitment, the study sequenced rearranged TCR alpha and beta chains from naive CD4+ and CD8+ T cells. Peripheral blood mononuclear cells were obtained from 18 unrelated, healthy individuals. The donors were HLA-typed by sequencing at HLA-A, -B, -C, -DRB1, -DQB1 and -DPB1, using the SBTexcellerator protocol, an ABI3130xl analyzer and SBTengine software. The full study reports these points: Because alpha and beta chains were sequenced in bulk and could not be paired, combined chain effects were not evaluated. In both chains, CD4+ lineage was linked to a positively charged CDR3, whereas CD8+ lineage was linked to a negatively charged CDR3. Bias between naive CD4+ and CD8+ cells was reportedly observed for most V and J gene segments, consistently across donors and independently of HLA genotype. Possible repertoire bias arising from homeostatic proliferation of naive T cells was not directly addressed. Taken together, V genes, J genes and CDR3 charge appeared to account for 10% to 15% of the variance in CD4/CD8 propensity, acting in a largely additive way.

Cells with a CD4+CD8-CD45RO-CD45RA+ profile were isolated by FACS and defined as naive CD4+ T cells, and those with a CD8+CD4-CD45RA+CD27bright profile were defined as naive CD8+ T cells. The antibodies used for sorting targeted CD4 (RPA-T4), CD8 (SK1), CD27 (O323), CD45RA (HI100) and CD45RO (UCHL1). Sequenced on a 454 GS FLX Titanium. A previously published linear amplification protocol was used to construct TCR libraries from around 0.45 ug of total RNA. The sequencing itself ran on the Roche/454 Genome Sequencer using Titanium chemistry. The study's own analysis went as follows. From roughly five of the healthy donors, a total of some 78,000 rearranged TCR alpha transcripts were sequenced. Duplicate transcripts were removed, and each unique TCR clonotype was defined by its CDR3 junction following IMGT nomenclature. In R 2.13.0, logistic regression modeled CD4 versus CD8 status on V and J genes, adjusting for donor effects, with Bonferroni correction for multiple testing. TCRdb reprocessed the public reads (quality trimming at Q25 with fastp, clone calling with MiXCR) and kept in-frame beta chains. Rows are combined by CDR3 protein, so each entry shows the most common genes and DNA. These V and J calls originate from TCRdb's pipeline instead of the authors' own analysis. Across this sample there are about 180,000 distinct CDR3 sequences, with 65% to 75% seen only once. The ten largest account for 2% to 2.5% of the sample.

Between the V and J ends, shortened by 5 bases and 0 bases respectively, the junction contains 17 bases. CDR1 SGHAT and CDR2 FQDESV were looked up in the germline V gene (reference sequence). Including the terminal cysteine and phenylalanine, the CDR3 comprises 17 residues. The retained sequence is limited to the CDR3, 51 bases, with the frame set at the first base. What was sequenced was naive CD4+ and CD8+ T cells sorted from blood, pooled from several donors. What the cell subset or site label conveys for this sample: FACS-sorted naive CD4+ (CD45RO-CD45RA+) and naive CD8+ (CD45RA+CD27bright) T cells. The rearranged segments are TRBV11-1 and TRBJ2-1; the D element could tentatively be TRBD1 or TRBD2, as 5 bases agree for each. This sequence was found in a pool of human donors in good health; the sample pools cells from several healthy donors. The DNA sequence is TGTGCCAGCAGCCCCCGGGCAGGGAGCAGCTCCTACAATGAGCAGTTCTTC. This sequence encodes CASSPRAGSSSYNEQFF.